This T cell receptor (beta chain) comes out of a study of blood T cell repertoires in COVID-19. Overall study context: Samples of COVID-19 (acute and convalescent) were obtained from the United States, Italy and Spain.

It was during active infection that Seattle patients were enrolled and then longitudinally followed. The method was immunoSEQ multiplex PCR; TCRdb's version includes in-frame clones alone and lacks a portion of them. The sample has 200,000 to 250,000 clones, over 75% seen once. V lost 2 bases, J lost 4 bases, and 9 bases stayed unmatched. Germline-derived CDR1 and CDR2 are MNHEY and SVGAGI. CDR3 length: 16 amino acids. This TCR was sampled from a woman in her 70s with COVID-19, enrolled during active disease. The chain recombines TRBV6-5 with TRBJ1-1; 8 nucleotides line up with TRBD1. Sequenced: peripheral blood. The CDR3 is CASSYRLTGGTTEAFF. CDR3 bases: TGTGCCAGCAGTTACCGATTAACAGGGGGTACCACTGAAGCTTTCTTT.